Listed below are T cell receptor beta chains from one sample, sequenced in a study of T cells in Graves' hyperthyroidism and ophthalmopathy. TCRdb passed the multiplex PCR reads through MiXCR, listing each CDR3 protein once. This table holds some 600,000 distinct CDR3 sequences, approximately 15% found once. Input material: blood. The receptors originated from a woman aged 25 to 39 with Graves' hyperthyroidism that later progressed to Graves' ophthalmopathy. Both conserved end residues are part of each CDR3. The D gene is left open where the match is weak. Size is omitted from some rows. Given values are once, few, many or a class for expanded clones.

CDR3 DNA | CDR3 protein | D gene | V gene | clone size | J gene
TGCAGTGCACAGCTAGCGGCCCGCGTAGAGACCCAGTACTTC | CSAQLAARVETQYF | TRBD2 | TRBV20-1 | many | TRBJ2-5
TGTGCCAGCAGTGAGGGGACAGATTACTACAATGAGCAGTTCTTC | CASSEGTDYYNEQFF | TRBD1 | TRBV6-1 | - | TRBJ2-1
TGTGCCAGCAGCGTGGGGTTTCAAGGTGCAGGGAGGAACACTGAAGCTTTCTTT | CASSVGFQGAGRNTEAFF | - | TRBV9 | few | TRBJ1-1
TGTGCCTGGAGTGCCCAAGGGGGGGGCACCCAGTACTTC | CAWSAQGGGTQYF | - | TRBV30 | many | TRBJ2-5
TGTGCCAGCAGCCAAGGCGGCAGGGTAAAAGAGACCCAGTACTTC | CASSQGGRVKETQYF | - | TRBV3-1 | few | TRBJ2-5
TGCGCCAGCAGCTCGGACTTCGAAGCTTTCTTT | CASSSDFEAFF | - | TRBV5-1 | many | TRBJ1-1
TGTGCCGGCAGTTCCACAGGGGGAGCGGGAGGGGAGACCCAGTACTTC | CAGSSTGGAGGETQYF | TRBD2 | TRBV28 | few | TRBJ2-5
TGCACCAGCAGCCAGGGGGGGACAGCGAACACTGAAGCTTTCTTT | CTSSQGGTANTEAFF | TRBD1 | TRBV4-3 | - | TRBJ1-1
TGTGCCAGCAGGGGACAGGGGGCCCCTGAGGGCTATGGCTACACCTTC | CASRGQGAPEGYGYTF | TRBD1 | TRBV6-1 | many | TRBJ1-2
TGTGCCAGTAGTATAGAGAGGACAGAGCAGTTCTTC | CASSIERTEQFF | - | TRBV19 | few | TRBJ2-1
TGTGCCAGCAGCGGCCCTCCCGGGACAGGGAATGAAAAACTGTTTTTT | CASSGPPGTGNEKLFF | TRBD1 | TRBV28 | many | TRBJ1-4
TGTGCCAGCGGCCAGGGGCAAGCCTACGAGCAGTACTTC | CASGQGQAYEQYF | - | TRBV6-1 | few | TRBJ2-7
TGTGCCATCAGTAAGTCAGGGGACACTGAAGCTTTCTTT | CAISKSGDTEAFF | - | TRBV10-3 | many | TRBJ1-1
TGTGCCAGCAGGGAGGACAGGGGGCTACCAATGGAGCCCCAGCATTTT | CASREDRGLPMEPQHF | TRBD1 | TRBV27 | many | TRBJ1-5
TGTGCCAGCTCACCACCTAAGACAGGGGGCGCATCCGATACGCAGTATTTT | CASSPPKTGGASDTQYF | TRBD1 | TRBV18 | - | TRBJ2-3
TGTGCCAGCAGTTCTCAGGGGATCGGGGAGACCCAGTACTTC | CASSSQGIGETQYF | - | TRBV6-2/TRBV6-3 | many | TRBJ2-5
TGCGCCAGCAGCCAAGATACGGCAGAAACCCTTTTCGGGGGGGCTTTCTTT | CASSQDTAETLFGGAFF | - | TRBV4-3 | few | TRBJ1-1
TGTGCCAGCAGCCAAGATGGGGGACAGCTCTACGAGCAGTACTTC | CASSQDGGQLYEQYF | TRBD1 | TRBV4-2 | few | TRBJ2-7
TGTGCCACCAGTTCCCAGCGGGAGGCCCTACAAGAGACCCAGTACTTC | CATSSQREALQETQYF | TRBD2 | TRBV24-1 | many | TRBJ2-5
TGTGCCAGCACTAGGACTTTTGGCGGCGAGCAGTACTTC | CASTRTFGGEQYF | - | TRBV6-1 | many | TRBJ2-7
TGTGCCAGCTCAATCACAGGGGGAAACACTGAAGCTTTCTTT | CASSITGGNTEAFF | TRBD1 | TRBV18 | many | TRBJ1-1
TGTGCCAGCAGCTCTCTGGAAGGAGACCTCGAGCAGTACTTC | CASSSLEGDLEQYF | - | TRBV11-2 | once | TRBJ2-7
TGTGCCAGCAGAGGGACTAGCGGGAGTGTGAGGTCCTACAATGAGCAGTTCTTC | CASRGTSGSVRSYNEQFF | TRBD2 | TRBV12-3/TRBV12-4 | - | TRBJ2-1
TGTGCCAGCTCACCTGGACAGTACACCTACGAGCAGTACTTC | CASSPGQYTYEQYF | - | TRBV18 | many | TRBJ2-7
TGTGCCAGCAGCTTAGCGCAGAAGGGTAGTGGCTACACCTTC | CASSLAQKGSGYTF | - | TRBV7-9 | many | TRBJ1-2
TGTGCCAGCAGTGAATGGGCGCATCCGAACACCGGGGAGCTGTTTTTT | CASSEWAHPNTGELFF | - | TRBV6-1 | - | TRBJ2-2
TGTGCCAGCAGTCAGGAGCTAAATCGGGATGAGCAGTTCTTC | CASSQELNRDEQFF | - | TRBV12-3/TRBV12-4 | many | TRBJ2-1
TGTGCCAGCAGCCAAGATTTGCGCTCCACGGGGGAGACCCAGTACTTC | CASSQDLRSTGETQYF | - | TRBV3-1 | - | TRBJ2-5
TGTGCCAGCAGCCCGGCTTCTGAGCAGTTCTTC | CASSPASEQFF | - | TRBV7-9 | - | TRBJ2-1
TGTGCCAGCAGCTCCAGGGGCGAATACGAGCAGTACTTC | CASSSRGEYEQYF | - | TRBV7-2 | many | TRBJ2-7
TGTGCCAGCAGCGACGACAGGGTAGAAGAGACCCAGTACTTC | CASSDDRVEETQYF | TRBD1 | TRBV11-3 | many | TRBJ2-5
TGTGCCAGCAGCGGCCCAGCGTACACCGGGGAGCTGTTTTTT | CASSGPAYTGELFF | - | TRBV11-2 | many | TRBJ2-2
TGTGCCAGCAGCTTGAGGGCAGACCAAGAGACCCAGTACTTC | CASSLRADQETQYF | - | TRBV5-5 | many | TRBJ2-5
TGTGCCAGCAGCTTATTCCGGATGAACACTGAAGCTTTCTTT | CASSLFRMNTEAFF | - | TRBV11-3 | many | TRBJ1-1
TGTGCCAGCAGTGGATTCAGCGGGAAGGAAAATACGCAGTATTTT | CASSGFSGKENTQYF | TRBD2 | TRBV27 | many | TRBJ2-3
TGTGCCAGCTCACCAGAGGGACCATACGAGCAGTACTTC | CASSPEGPYEQYF | - | TRBV18 | - | TRBJ2-7
TGTGCCAGCAGTTACTCGATCAGCTATGGCTACACCTTC | CASSYSISYGYTF | - | TRBV6-5 | many | TRBJ1-2
TGTGCCACCAAGGGGGCCAGCAATCAGCCCCAGCATTTT | CATKGASNQPQHF | TRBD1 | TRBV24-1 | many | TRBJ1-5